These 16 T cell receptor beta chains came from one sample sequenced in a study of shared clonotypes between healthy human individuals. The naive CD8 subset, CD45RO-negative cells positively selected for CCR7, excluded terminally differentiated effector memory CD45RA+ cells. Here immunoSEQ multiplex PCR was the method, and the copy in TCRdb shows in-frame clones only, minus some. Here the sample spans about 610,000 clones, approximately 96% being singletons. The specimen was naive CD8+ T cells sorted from blood. The receptors were sampled from a woman between 25 and 40 years old in good health.

CDR3 DNA: TGTGCCAGCAGCGATACTCTTGGTCCTTTGAGGGTCAATGAGCAGTTCTTC. Translated, it gives CASSDTLGPLRVNEQFF. V and J are TRBV4-2 and TRBJ2-1, with D possibly matching TRBD2 (5 bases). V was cut by 5 bases and J by 6 bases, with 23 bases left in between. CDR1 is LGHNA and CDR2 is YNFKEQ in the germline V gene. This CDR3 has 17 residues.

This chain uses TRBV27 with TRBJ2-3, with 9 bases lining up with TRBD2. V was clipped by 3 bases and J by 4 bases; unmatched bases: 8. The CDR3 runs to 16 residues. The germline CDR1 and CDR2 sequences are MNHEY and SMNVEV (reference sequence). CDR3 amino acids: CASSFSSGEGPDTQYF. The CDR3 nucleotides are TGTGCCAGCAGTTTTTCTAGCGGGGAAGGTCCAGATACGCAGTATTTT.

This sequence joins TRBV27 and TRBJ2-3; possibly TRBD1 for D (5 bases). Germline CDR1 reads MNHEY; CDR2 reads SMNVEV (reference sequence). Trimming took off 5 bases at V and 2 bases at J, with 14 bases between the two ends. The CDR3 is 15 amino acids. This chain's CDR3 is CASSRKGWDTDTQYF. CDR3 coding DNA: TGTGCCAGCAGTCGGAAGGGGTGGGACACAGATACGCAGTATTTT.

This sequence joins TRBV2 and TRBJ1-5; D perhaps matches TRBD1 (6 bases). Per germline, CDR1 SNHLY and CDR2 FYNNEI. Trimming cost V 0 bases and J 6 bases, with 18 bases left between them. This CDR3 is built from 17 residues. In DNA, the CDR3 is TGTGCCAGCAGTGAAGCGCCTCCAAGATCGACAGGTCAGCCCCAGCATTTT. Protein product: CASSEAPPRSTGQPQHF.

The chain joins TRBV7-9 to TRBJ2-7, with unresolved D. V was cut by 5 bases and J by 7 bases, with 12 bases left in between. The germline V gene has CDR1 SEHNR and CDR2 FQNEAQ (reference sequence). The CDR3 totals 12 residues. CDR3: CASSRTSLEQYF. CDR3 sequence (DNA): TGTGCCAGCAGCCGAACCTCGTTGGAGCAGTACTTC.

V usage is TRBV27 and J usage is TRBJ1-3; D not resolved. Per the germline V gene, CDR1 is MNHEY and CDR2 is SMNVEV (reference sequence). Trimming removed 1 base from V and 0 bases from J, with 7 bases in between. CDR3 length equals 15 residues. The CDR3 protein is CASSLFLHSGNTIYF. CDR3 DNA sequence: TGTGCCAGCAGTTTATTCCTCCACTCTGGAAACACCATATATTTT.

CDR3 amino acids: CASSPAGEQYF. DNA of the CDR3: TGTGCCAGCAGCCCCGCCGGAGAGCAGTACTTC. The chain combines TRBV5-8 with TRBJ2-7; unclear D gene. Germline loops: CDR1 SGHTS, CDR2 YDEGEE. The CDR3 is 11 amino acids. Trimming stripped 4 bases from V and 7 bases from J, with 9 bases between.

This clone has just one count. CDR3 DNA: TGTGCCTGGAGCGTAGGGAACTCCTACGAGCAGTACTTC. It yields the protein CAWSVGNSYEQYF. V is TRBV30 and J is TRBJ2-7, with D unresolved. The CDR3 is made up of 13 amino acids. Trimming stripped 3 bases from V and 0 bases from J, with 9 bases between. Germline V gene data show CDR1 as GTSNPN and CDR2 as SVGIG (reference sequence).

This chain links TRBV27 with TRBJ2-7; 9 nucleotides agree with TRBD1. The CDR3 has 14 amino acids. The V and J ends lost 4 bases and 6 bases, in that order; junction bases with no gene match: 7. From germline, CDR1 is MNHEY and CDR2 SMNVEV (reference sequence). Here the CDR3 reads CASSSGTGFGEQYF. CDR3 in DNA: TGTGCCAGCAGTTCCGGGACAGGGTTCGGCGAGCAGTACTTC.

The chain uses TRBV5-1 and TRBJ2-5; TRBD2 is a possible D gene (6 bases). Deletions cut 0 bases from V and 0 bases from J, with 6 bases between. CDR1 is SGHRS and CDR2 is YFSETQ in the germline V gene. The CDR3 runs 14 residues. Written as DNA, the CDR3 is TGCGCCAGCAGCTTGGGGGACTACCAAGAGACCCAGTACTTC. This codes for CASSLGDYQETQYF.

The V and J genes are TRBV7-8 and TRBJ2-1; 8 nucleotides align to TRBD2. V dropped 3 bases and J dropped 5; count of bases not matched to a gene: 9. The CDR3 covers 16 residues. The V gene's germline CDR1 is SGHVS and CDR2 FQNEAQ. The CDR3, as DNA: TGTGCCAGCAGCTTTCCCGGGGGGGGGCGGCACAATGAGCAGTTCTTC. It encodes CASSFPGGGRHNEQFF.

This rearrangement joins TRBV7-9 to TRBJ2-1; perhaps TRBD2 as D (5 bases). This CDR3 contains 11 residues. V was shortened by 8 bases and J by 6 bases, with 8 bases between the two germline ends. The germline V gene has CDR1 SEHNR and CDR2 FQNEAQ (reference sequence). The CDR3 region has the DNA TGTGCCAGCGGCCGGGGCAATGAGCAGTTCTTC. Translating gives CASGRGNEQFF.

V and J are TRBV4-1 and TRBJ2-7, with D uncertain. Germline V lookup: CDR1 MGHRA, CDR2 YSYEKL. The germline V and J ends were trimmed by 1 base and 5 bases, with 12 bases remaining between them. This CDR3 has 14 residues. The CDR3 sequence is CASSQVPSGHEQYF. The CDR3 DNA sequence: TGCGCCAGCAGCCAAGTTCCCTCTGGTCACGAGCAGTACTTC.

This chain links TRBV28 with TRBJ2-1; possibly TRBD2 for D (6 bases). V was trimmed by 3 bases and J by 3 bases, leaving 12 bases between them. The CDR3 is made up of 15 amino acids. The germline V gene encodes CDR1 MDHEN and CDR2 SYDVKM. CDR3 sequence reads: CASSFLASLYNEQFF. The CDR3 DNA follows: TGTGCCAGCAGTTTTCTAGCGAGCCTCTACAATGAGCAGTTCTTC.

This chain links TRBV13 with TRBJ2-3, with 14 bases fitting TRBD2. CDR3 length equals 15 residues. V shed 3 bases, J shed 6 bases, and the junction held 2 bases outside the gene matches. Looked up from germline, CDR1 is PRHDT and CDR2 is FYEKMQ (reference sequence). This CDR3 is CASSLGLAGVDTQYF. The CDR3 DNA reads TGTGCCAGCAGCTTGGGACTAGCGGGAGTGGATACGCAGTATTTT. The full variable domain, its missing parts supplied by reference TRBV13 and TRBJ2-3, is AAGVIQSPRHLIKEKRETATLKCYPIPRHDTVYWYQQGPGQDPQFLISFYEKMQSDKGSIPDRFSAQQFSDYHSELNMSSLELGDSALYFCASSLGLAGVDTQYFGPGTRLTVL.

This clone appeared a single time. The V and J genes are TRBV27 and TRBJ2-1; D call uncertain. The V and J ends lost 7 bases and 6 bases respectively, with 22 bases between them. Germline CDR1 MNHEY, CDR2 SMNVEV (reference sequence). The CDR3 spans 16 residues. Here the CDR3 DNA reads TGTGCCAGCAACCCGCATTCGAGTTCCACCTTCAATGAGCAGTTCTTC. It encodes CASNPHSSSTFNEQFF.